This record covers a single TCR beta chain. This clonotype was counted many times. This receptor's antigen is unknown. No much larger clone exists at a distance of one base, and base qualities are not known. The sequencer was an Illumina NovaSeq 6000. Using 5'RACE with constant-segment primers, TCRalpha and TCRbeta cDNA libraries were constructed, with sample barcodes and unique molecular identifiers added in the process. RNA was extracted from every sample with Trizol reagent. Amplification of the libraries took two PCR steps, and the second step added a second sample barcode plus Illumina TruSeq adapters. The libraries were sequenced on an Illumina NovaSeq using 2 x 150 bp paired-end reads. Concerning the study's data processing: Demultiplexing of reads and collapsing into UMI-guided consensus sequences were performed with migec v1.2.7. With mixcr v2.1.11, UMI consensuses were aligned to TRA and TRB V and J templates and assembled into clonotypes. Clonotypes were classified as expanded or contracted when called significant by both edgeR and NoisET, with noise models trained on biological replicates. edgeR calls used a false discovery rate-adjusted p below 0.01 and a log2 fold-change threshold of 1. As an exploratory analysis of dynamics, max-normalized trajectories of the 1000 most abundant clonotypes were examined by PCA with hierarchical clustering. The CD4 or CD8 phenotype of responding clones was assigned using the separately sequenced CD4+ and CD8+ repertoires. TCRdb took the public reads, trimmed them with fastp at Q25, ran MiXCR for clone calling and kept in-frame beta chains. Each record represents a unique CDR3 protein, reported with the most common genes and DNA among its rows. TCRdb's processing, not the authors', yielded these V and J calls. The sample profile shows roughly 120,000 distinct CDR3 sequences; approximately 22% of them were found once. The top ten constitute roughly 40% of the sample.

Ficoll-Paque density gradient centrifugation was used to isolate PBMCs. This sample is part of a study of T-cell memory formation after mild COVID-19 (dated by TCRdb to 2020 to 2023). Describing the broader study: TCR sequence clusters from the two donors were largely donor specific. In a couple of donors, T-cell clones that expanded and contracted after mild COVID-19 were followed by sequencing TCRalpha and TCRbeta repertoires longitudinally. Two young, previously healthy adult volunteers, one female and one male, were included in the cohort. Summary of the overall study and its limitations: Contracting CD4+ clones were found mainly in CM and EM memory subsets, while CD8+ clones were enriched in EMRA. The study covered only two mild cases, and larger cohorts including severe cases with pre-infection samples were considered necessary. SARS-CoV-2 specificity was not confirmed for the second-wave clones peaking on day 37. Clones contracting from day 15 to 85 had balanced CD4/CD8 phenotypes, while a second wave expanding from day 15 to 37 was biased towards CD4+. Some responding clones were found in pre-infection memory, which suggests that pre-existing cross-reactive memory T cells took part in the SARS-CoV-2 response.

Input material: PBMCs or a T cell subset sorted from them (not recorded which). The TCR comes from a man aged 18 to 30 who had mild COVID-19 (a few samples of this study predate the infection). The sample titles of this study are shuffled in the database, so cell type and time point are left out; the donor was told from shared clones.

The DNA reads as follows: TGTGCCAGCAGCCCAGGAGGGGGAAATACAGAGACCCAGTACTTC. Its protein product is CASSPGGGNTETQYF. The chain is encoded by TRBV4-2 joined to TRBJ2-5; the D gene could be either TRBD1 or TRBD2, each agreeing at 6 bases. V and J are truncated by 4 bases and 4 bases respectively, leaving an intervening sequence of 16 bases. CDR1 LGHNA and CDR2 YNFKEQ were looked up in the germline V gene. The CDR3 spans 15 residues, from the cysteine through the phenylalanine. Only the CDR3 portion is preserved as DNA: 45 bases, with reading frame beginning at the first base.